This TCR beta chain comes out of a study of blood T cell repertoires in COVID-19. Germline CDR1 is LNHDA and CDR2 is SQIVND (reference sequence). The CDR3 is 11 amino acids. Sequencing was performed with immunoSEQ multiplex PCR; in TCRdb, only in-frame clones are kept and a portion is missing. Among approximately 160,000 clones listed, approximately 86% were seen once. The sequencing input was peripheral blood. This chain connects TRBV19 to TRBJ1-4, with a possible D match to TRBD1 (5 bases). The receptor was derived from a man in his fifties or sixties with COVID-19, enrolled during active disease. The CDR3 reads CAVTVNEKLFF. The DNA of the CDR3 is TGTGCGGTGACAGTTAATGAAAAACTGTTTTTT.